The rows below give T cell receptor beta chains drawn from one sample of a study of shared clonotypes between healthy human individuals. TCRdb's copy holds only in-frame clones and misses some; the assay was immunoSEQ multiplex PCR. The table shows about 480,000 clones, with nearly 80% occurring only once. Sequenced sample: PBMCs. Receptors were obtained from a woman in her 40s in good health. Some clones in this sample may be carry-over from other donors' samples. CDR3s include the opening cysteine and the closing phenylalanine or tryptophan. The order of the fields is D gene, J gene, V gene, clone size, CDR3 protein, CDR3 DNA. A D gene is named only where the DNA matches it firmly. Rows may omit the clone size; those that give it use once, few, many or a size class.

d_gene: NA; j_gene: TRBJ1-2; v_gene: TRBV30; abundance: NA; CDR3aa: CAWAGHWVYGYTF; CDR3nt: TGTGCCTGGGCGGGACACTGGGTCTATGGCTACACCTTC
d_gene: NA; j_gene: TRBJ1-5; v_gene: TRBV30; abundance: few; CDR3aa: CAYRAPNQPQHF; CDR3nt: TGTGCCTATCGGGCCCCAAATCAGCCCCAGCATTTT
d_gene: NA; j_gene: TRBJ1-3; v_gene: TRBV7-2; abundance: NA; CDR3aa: CASSSPTGSTNSGNTIYF; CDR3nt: TGTGCCAGCAGCTCTCCTACCGGGTCTACCAACTCTGGAAACACCATATATTTT
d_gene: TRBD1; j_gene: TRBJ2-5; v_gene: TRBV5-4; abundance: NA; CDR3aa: CASSYDREETQYF; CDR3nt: TGTGCCAGCAGCTACGACAGGGAGGAGACCCAGTACTTC
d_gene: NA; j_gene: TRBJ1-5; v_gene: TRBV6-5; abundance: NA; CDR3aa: CASRPGTRQPQHF; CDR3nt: TGTGCCAGCAGACCCGGGACACGCCAGCCCCAGCATTTT
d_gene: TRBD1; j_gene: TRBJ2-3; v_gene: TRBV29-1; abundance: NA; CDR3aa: CSVGHTGGATDTQYF; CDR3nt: TGCAGCGTCGGCCATACAGGGGGAGCCACAGATACGCAGTATTTT
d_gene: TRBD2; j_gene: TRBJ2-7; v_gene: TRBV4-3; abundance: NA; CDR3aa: CASSQDGTSGSYEQYF; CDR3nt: TGCGCCAGCAGCCAAGATGGCACTAGCGGTTCCTACGAGCAGTACTTC
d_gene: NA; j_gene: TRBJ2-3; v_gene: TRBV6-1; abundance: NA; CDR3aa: CASSASGQGTDTQYF; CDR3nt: TGTGCCAGCAGTGCGAGCGGGCAAGGCACAGATACGCAGTATTTT
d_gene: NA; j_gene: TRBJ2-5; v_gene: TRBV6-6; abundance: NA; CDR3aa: CASSPGGGTAETQYF; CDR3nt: TGTGCCAGCAGCCCCGGGGGCGGGACGGCTGAGACCCAGTACTTC
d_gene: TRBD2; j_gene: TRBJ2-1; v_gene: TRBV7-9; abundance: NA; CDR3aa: CASSLGLAEFF; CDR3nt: TGTGCCAGCAGCCTCGGACTAGCTGAGTTCTTC
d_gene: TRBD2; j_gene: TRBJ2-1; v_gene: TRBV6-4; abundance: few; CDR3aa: CASSEGLADYNEQFF; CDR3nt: TGTGCCAGCAGTGAGGGACTAGCGGACTACAATGAGCAGTTCTTC
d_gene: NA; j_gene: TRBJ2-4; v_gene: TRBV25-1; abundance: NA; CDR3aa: CASSPPTIAKNIQYF; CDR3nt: TGTGCCAGCAGTCCACCTACTATAGCCAAAAACATTCAGTACTTC
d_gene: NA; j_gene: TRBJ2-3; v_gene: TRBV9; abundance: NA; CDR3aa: CASSVGGRSTDTQYF; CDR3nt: TGTGCCAGCAGCGTAGGGGGCAGGAGCACAGATACGCAGTATTTT
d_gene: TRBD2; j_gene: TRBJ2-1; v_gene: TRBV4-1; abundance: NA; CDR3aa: CASSQPRLAGGYNEQFF; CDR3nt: TGCGCCAGCAGCCAGCCTCGACTGGCGGGAGGGTACAATGAGCAGTTCTTC
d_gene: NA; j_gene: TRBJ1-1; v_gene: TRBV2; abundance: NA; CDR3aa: CASSAGTNTEAFF; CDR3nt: TGTGCCAGCAGTGCAGGGACGAACACTGAAGCTTTCTTT
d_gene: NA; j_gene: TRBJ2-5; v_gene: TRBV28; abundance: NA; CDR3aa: CATLLRHQETQYF; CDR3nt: TGTGCCACCCTCCTGCGTCACCAAGAGACCCAGTACTTC
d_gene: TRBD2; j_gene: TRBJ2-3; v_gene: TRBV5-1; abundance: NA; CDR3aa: CASSSGTSGRADTQYF; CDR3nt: TGCGCCAGCAGCTCCGGGACTAGCGGGAGGGCGGATACGCAGTATTTT
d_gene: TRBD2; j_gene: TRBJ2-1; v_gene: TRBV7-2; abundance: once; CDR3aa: CASSSPLSPSGSQGNEQFF; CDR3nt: TGTGCCAGCAGCTCCCCCCTCAGCCCTAGCGGGAGCCAGGGGAATGAGCAGTTCTTC
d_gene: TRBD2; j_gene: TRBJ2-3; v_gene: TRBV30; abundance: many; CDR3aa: CAWSVTGAGAGDTQYF; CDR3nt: TGTGCCTGGAGTGTTACGGGAGCGGGAGCGGGGGATACGCAGTATTTT
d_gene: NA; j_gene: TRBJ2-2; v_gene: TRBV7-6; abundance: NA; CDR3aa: CASSPSPPRYGPGGELFF; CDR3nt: TGTGCCAGCAGCCCCTCTCCGCCTCGGTACGGGCCGGGCGGGGAGCTGTTTTTT
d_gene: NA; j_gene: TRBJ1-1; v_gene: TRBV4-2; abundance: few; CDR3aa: CASSLSLDTEAFF; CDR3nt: TGTGCCAGCAGCCTTAGTCTGGACACTGAAGCTTTCTTT
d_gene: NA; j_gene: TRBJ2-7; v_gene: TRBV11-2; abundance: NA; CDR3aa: CASSPRLGGWGNEQYF; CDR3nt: TGTGCCAGCAGCCCCAGACTAGGGGGGTGGGGAAACGAGCAGTACTTC
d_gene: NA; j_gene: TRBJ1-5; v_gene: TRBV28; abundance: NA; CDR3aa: CATTSNQPQHF; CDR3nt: TGTGCCACCACGAGCAATCAGCCCCAGCATTTT
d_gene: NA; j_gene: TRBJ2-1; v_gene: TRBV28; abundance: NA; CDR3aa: CASRRTIDTYNEQFF; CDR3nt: TGTGCCAGCAGGCGGACAATAGATACCTACAATGAGCAGTTCTTC
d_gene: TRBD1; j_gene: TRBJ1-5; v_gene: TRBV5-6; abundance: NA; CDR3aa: CASSRDRGQPQHF; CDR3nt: TGTGCCAGCAGCCGAGACAGGGGTCAGCCCCAGCATTTT
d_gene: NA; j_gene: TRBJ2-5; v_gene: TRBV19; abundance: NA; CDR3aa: CASSINGQETQYF; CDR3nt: TGTGCCAGTAGTATAAATGGCCAAGAGACCCAGTACTTC
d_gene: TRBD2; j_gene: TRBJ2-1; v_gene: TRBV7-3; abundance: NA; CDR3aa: CASSLNPGGAYNEQFF; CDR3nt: TGTGCCAGCAGCTTAAATCCGGGAGGGGCCTACAATGAGCAGTTCTTC
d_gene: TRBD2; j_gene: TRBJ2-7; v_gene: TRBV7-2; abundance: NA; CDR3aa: CASSLGSSGTEQYF; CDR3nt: TGTGCCAGCAGCTTAGGATCTAGCGGGACCGAGCAGTACTTC
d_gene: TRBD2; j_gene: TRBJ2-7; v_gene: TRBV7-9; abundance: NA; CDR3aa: CASSLLGLASSYEQYF; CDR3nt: TGTGCCAGCAGCTTACTCGGACTAGCAAGCTCCTACGAGCAGTACTTC
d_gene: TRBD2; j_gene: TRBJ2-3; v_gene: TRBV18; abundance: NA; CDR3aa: CASSLPGGGADTQYF; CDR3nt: TGTGCCAGCTCACTCCCTGGCGGGGGGGCAGATACGCAGTATTTT
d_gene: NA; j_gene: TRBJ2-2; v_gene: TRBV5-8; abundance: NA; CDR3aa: CASSANPGTTRRELFF; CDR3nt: TGTGCCAGCAGCGCTAACCCCGGGACAACCAGAAGGGAGCTGTTTTTT
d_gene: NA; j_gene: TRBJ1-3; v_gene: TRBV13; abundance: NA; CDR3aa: CASSLGSEGRNTIYF; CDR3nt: TGTGCCAGCAGCTTGGGCTCCGAGGGGAGAAACACCATATATTTT
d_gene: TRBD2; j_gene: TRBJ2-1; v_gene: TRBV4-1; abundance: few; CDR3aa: CASSQDWASGRNEQFF; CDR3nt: TGCGCCAGCAGCCAAGATTGGGCTAGCGGGAGGAATGAGCAGTTCTTC
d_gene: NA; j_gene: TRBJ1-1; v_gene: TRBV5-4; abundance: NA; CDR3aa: CASSFPKGPNTEAFF; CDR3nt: TGTGCCAGCAGCTTCCCTAAGGGCCCGAACACTGAAGCTTTCTTT
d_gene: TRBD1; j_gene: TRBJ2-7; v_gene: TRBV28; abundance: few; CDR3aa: CASQTGGASYEQYF; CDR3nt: TGTGCCAGCCAAACAGGGGGCGCGTCCTACGAGCAGTACTTC
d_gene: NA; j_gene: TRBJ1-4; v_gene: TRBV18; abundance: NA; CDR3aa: CASSLGRREKLFF; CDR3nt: TGTGCCAGCTCACTCGGGCGTCGGGAGAAACTGTTTTTT
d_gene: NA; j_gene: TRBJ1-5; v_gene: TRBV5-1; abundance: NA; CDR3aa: CASSLTGSYSNQPQHF; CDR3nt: TGCGCCAGCAGCTTAACAGGGAGCTATAGCAATCAGCCCCAGCATTTT
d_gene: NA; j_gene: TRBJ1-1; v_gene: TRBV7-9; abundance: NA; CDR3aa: CASSFGHNTEAFF; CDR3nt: TGTGCCAGCAGCTTCGGACATAACACTGAAGCTTTCTTT
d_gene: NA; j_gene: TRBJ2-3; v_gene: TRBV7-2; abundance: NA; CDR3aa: CASIRDRDQGTDTQYF; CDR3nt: TGTGCCAGCATCCGGGACCGGGACCAGGGCACAGATACGCAGTATTTT